The 29 T cell receptor beta chains given below trace back to one sample, sequenced in a study of blood T cell repertoires in COVID-19. Profiled with immunoSEQ multiplex PCR; TCRdb holds only in-frame clones, not every one. The sample consists of about 78,000 clones, more than 75% of them appearing once. Material for sequencing was peripheral blood. All receptors derive from a man aged 50 or older with active or convalescent COVID-19.

This rearrangement joins TRBV5-1 to TRBJ2-5, with TRBD1 matching over 9 bases. V trimming: 0 bases; J trimming: 4 bases; junction bases outside the gene matches: 1. CDR3 length equals 14 residues. Germline loops: CDR1 SGHRS, CDR2 YFSETQ. The CDR3 bases are TGCGCCAGCAGCTTGGACAGGGGGCGAGAGACCCAGTACTTC. Its protein is CASSLDRGRETQYF.

The V call is TRBV4-3, the J call TRBJ2-7, with TRBD2 identical over 9 bases. Germline values: CDR1 LGHNA, CDR2 YSLEER. The length of the CDR3 is 16 residues. V lost 0 bases to trimming and J lost 5 bases; unmatched junction nucleotides: 8. The CDR3 DNA reads as TGCGCCAGCAGCCAAGATGGGGTAGCGGGGGTCAACGAGCAGTACTTC. Translation gives CASSQDGVAGVNEQYF.

The chain has TRBV6-5 and TRBJ1-1, with unresolved D. This CDR3 region has 14 residues. Trimming cost V 6 bases and J 5 bases, with 16 bases left between them. Looked up from germline, CDR1 is MNHEY and CDR2 is SVGAGI. The CDR3 is CASSPVGARTEAFF. CDR3 sequence (DNA): TGTGCCAGCAGCCCCGTGGGAGCACGAACTGAAGCTTTCTTT.

This rearrangement joins TRBV7-9 to TRBJ2-3, with D tentatively TRBD2 (6 bases). Germline V gene lookup returns CDR1 SEHNR and CDR2 FQNEAQ (reference sequence). CDR3 size: 14 residues. With 3 bases removed from V and 3 bases from J, the gap between germline ends came to 10 bases. CDR3 bases: TGTGCCAGCAGCTTTTCCGGGAGTACAGATACGCAGTATTTT. It translates to CASSFSGSTDTQYF.

In its sample, this clone was seen once. This sequence joins TRBV20-1 and TRBJ1-5, with 9 bases lining up with TRBD1. Unmatched junction bases numbered 5, after V lost 3 bases and J lost 5 bases. The germline CDR1 and CDR2 sequences are DFQATT and SNEGSKA (reference sequence). The CDR3 length is 14 residues. The CDR3 sequence: CSASPDRGYQPQHF. The DNA for the CDR3 is TGCAGTGCTAGTCCGGACAGGGGATATCAGCCCCAGCATTTT.

The chain carries TRBV7-2 and TRBJ2-3; a weak D match, TRBD2 (5 bases). Trimming removed 5 bases at V and 6 bases at J, with 12 bases between. The CDR3 runs 13 residues. CDR1 is SGHTA, CDR2 FQGNSA, per germline. The CDR3 is CASSLGSGDTQYF. The CDR3 DNA reads TGTGCCAGCAGCCTAGGTTCGGGGGATACGCAGTATTTT.

The V gene is TRBV6-1, the J gene TRBJ1-2; weak D call: TRBD1 (5 bases). The CDR3 has 13 residues. In germline, CDR1 is MNHNS, CDR2 SASEGT. Trimming left V 8 bases short and J 3 bases short, with 13 bases between. The CDR3 region is CASEAGLDYGYTF. The CDR3, as DNA: TGTGCCAGCGAGGCGGGGCTTGACTATGGCTACACCTTC.

The chain couples TRBV9 to TRBJ2-1; 10 nucleotides align to TRBD2. Germline-derived CDR1 and CDR2 are SGDLS and YYNGEE. CDR3 length: 16 residues. J was trimmed by 9 bases and V by 0 bases; bases with no gene match: 9. The CDR3, as DNA: TGTGCCAGCAGCGTAGCAAGTAGCGGGGGGCCCGGTGAGCAGTTCTTC. Its translation: CASSVASSGGPGEQFF.

Turning to this clone: The sample holds other DNA sequences that translate to the same CDR3. The chain recombines TRBV2 with TRBJ2-2; TRBD2 is a possible D gene (7 bases). The V and J ends lost 6 bases and 1 base respectively, with 9 bases between them. Germline V CDR1 and CDR2: SNHLY, FYNNEI. CDR3 length: 14 residues. The CDR3 nucleotides are TGTGCCAGCAGCGGGGGGCGGAACACCGGGGAGCTGTTTTTT. This gives the protein CASSGGRNTGELFF.

V gene TRBV5-4 combines with J gene TRBJ1-2; 8 nucleotides align to TRBD1. This CDR3 has 13 residues. Germline CDR1 and CDR2: SGHNT and YYREEE (reference sequence). After removal of 0 bases from V and 7 bases from J, the junction contained 2 bases not matched to a gene. Here the CDR3 DNA reads TGTGCCAGCAGCTTGGACAGGGGGTTTGGCTACACCTTC. Amino acid sequence: CASSLDRGFGYTF.

The chain has TRBV5-1 and TRBJ1-2; maybe TRBD1 (6 bases). This CDR3 comprises 13 residues. Germline CDR1 reads SGHRS; CDR2 reads YFSETQ. Between the trimmed V and J ends, which lost 1 base and 6 bases, there was a span of 10 bases. CDR3 in amino acids: CASSLIGGDGYTF. The CDR3 DNA is TGCGCCAGCAGCTTGATAGGGGGAGATGGCTACACCTTC. Together with reference TRBV5-1 and TRBJ1-2, the CDR3 gives the full variable domain: KAGVTQTPRYLIKTRGQQVTLSCSPISGHRSVSWYQQTPGQGLQFLFEYFSETQRNKGNFPGRFSGRQFSNSRSEMNVSTLELGDSALYLCASSLIGGDGYTFGSGTRLTVV.

This clone was seen once. The rearrangement uses TRBV28 and TRBJ1-1; 9 bases line up with TRBD1. The CDR3 loop spans 12 amino acids. The J segment lost 10 bases and the V segment lost 7 bases, leaving 7 bases of the junction unmatched. Per germline, CDR1 MDHEN and CDR2 SYDVKM. CDR3 bases: TGTGCCAGCATTAAGACAGGGGGAAGAGCTTTCTTT. This sequence encodes CASIKTGGRAFF. Drawing the rest from reference TRBV28 and TRBJ1-1, the complete variable domain is DVKVTQSSRYLVKRTGEKVFLECVQDMDHENMFWYRQDPGLGLRLIYFSYDVKMKEKGDIPEGYSVSREKKERFSLILESASTNQTSMYLCASIKTGGRAFFGQGTRLTVV.

This clone has only a few counts. The V and J genes are TRBV6-5 and TRBJ1-4, with a possible D match to TRBD1 (5 bases). The CDR3 length is 14 residues. Germline-derived CDR1 and CDR2 are MNHEY and SVGAGI. The ends were cut back, 3 bases at V and 6 bases at J, with 11 bases in the middle. The chain's CDR3 is CASSYKGIDEKLFF. CDR3 DNA: TGTGCCAGCAGTTATAAGGGGATAGATGAAAAACTGTTTTTT.

V is TRBV7-2 and J is TRBJ2-3; TRBD1 aligns across 7 bases. In germline, CDR1 is SGHTA, CDR2 FQGNSA. V was clipped by 4 bases and J by 0 bases; unmatched bases: 7. The CDR3 spans 16 residues. The CDR3: CASSSYRGSSTDTQYF. As DNA, the CDR3 is TGTGCCAGCAGCTCCTACAGGGGATCTAGCACAGATACGCAGTATTTT. Looking up the rest from reference TRBV7-2 and TRBJ2-3 gives the full variable domain: GAGVSQSPSNKVTEKGKDVELRCDPISGHTALYWYRQSLGQGLEFLIYFQGNSAPDKSGLPSDRFSAERTGGSVSTLTIQRTQQEDSAVYLCASSSYRGSSTDTQYFGPGTRLTVL.

This chain uses TRBV6-5 with TRBJ1-6, with D unresolved. The V end was cut by 6 bases, the J end by 7 bases, with 10 bases between. The CDR3 is 13 residues long. CDR1 and CDR2 from the germline V gene are MNHEY and SVGAGI. In DNA form, the CDR3 reads TGTGCCAGCAGCCTTCAAAGCAATTCACCCCTCCACTTT. This gives the protein CASSLQSNSPLHF.

This clone was seen just once. The gene calls are TRBV7-8 and TRBJ2-7; D may be TRBD1 (6 bases). The germline V gene encodes CDR1 SGHVS and CDR2 FQNEAQ. The CDR3 loop spans 13 amino acids. V gave up 1 base and J gave up 6 bases, with 10 bases separating them. CDR3 in amino acids: CASSLEGEFEQYF. Written as DNA, the CDR3 is TGTGCCAGCAGCTTAGAGGGGGAGTTCGAGCAGTACTTC.

The chain recombines TRBV19 with TRBJ2-1; 10 bases are shared with TRBD2. After removal of 3 bases from V and 5 bases from J, the junction contained 4 bases not matched to a gene. The CDR3 totals 15 residues. Germline V gene sequence: CDR1 LNHDA, CDR2 SQIVND (reference sequence). The CDR3 loop is CASSILAGGNNEQFF. The CDR3 nucleotides are TGTGCCAGTAGTATCTTAGCGGGGGGAAACAATGAGCAGTTCTTC.

CDR3 in DNA: TGTGCCATCAGTGAGTCCCAGGGAGGGGCAGAGACCCAGTACTTC. It is translated as CAISESQGGAETQYF. The V gene is TRBV10-3, the J gene TRBJ2-5; 7 nucleotides agree with TRBD2. The length of the CDR3 is 15 residues. From germline, CDR1 is ENHRY and CDR2 SYGVKD. The junction had 5 bases not matched to a gene; V was cut back by 0 bases and J by 4 bases.

The chain joins TRBV28 to TRBJ1-6, with 12 bases matching TRBD1. V shed 6 bases and J 8 bases; nucleotides not matched to a gene: 8. The CDR3 runs to 16 residues. From germline, CDR1 is MDHEN and CDR2 SYDVKM. In DNA form, the CDR3 reads TGTGCCAGCAGCTCGGGACAGGGGGCCGTCGATTCACCCCTCCACTTT. Translated: CASSSGQGAVDSPLHF.

The gene calls are TRBV10-3 and TRBJ2-1; tentatively, D is TRBD2 (5 bases). The germline V and J ends were trimmed by 2 bases and 1 base, with 18 bases remaining between them. CDR1 is ENHRY and CDR2 is SYGVKD in the germline V gene. The CDR3 extends over 18 amino acids. CDR3 DNA sequence: TGTGCCATCAGTGAGGGGCCCGGGAAAGGGAATTCCTACAATGAGCAGTTCTTC. Encoded protein: CAISEGPGKGNSYNEQFF.

The rearrangement joins TRBV7-2 to TRBJ2-5; perhaps TRBD2 as D (7 bases). V was clipped by 2 bases and J by 1 base, with 14 bases between them. The CDR3 runs 16 residues. Germline V gene data show CDR1 as SGHTA and CDR2 as FQGNSA. CDR3 DNA sequence: TGTGCCAGCAGCTTATTCGGGGCGGGGGCCCAAGAGACCCAGTACTTC. Its translation: CASSLFGAGAQETQYF.

The chain combines TRBV7-2 with TRBJ1-3; D remains unclear. V lost 0 bases to trimming and J lost 0 bases, with 9 bases between them. This CDR3 has 16 amino acids. In germline, CDR1 is SGHTA, CDR2 FQGNSA. The CDR3 spells CASSLAQQRSGNTIYF. The CDR3 nucleotides read TGTGCCAGCAGCTTAGCGCAGCAGCGCTCTGGAAACACCATATATTTT.

The chain employs TRBV2 and TRBJ2-2, with TRBD1 matching over 7 bases. V dropped 9 bases and J dropped 3; count of bases not matched to a gene: 7. Germline CDR1 and CDR2: SNHLY and FYNNEI. This CDR3 is 14 amino acids long. In DNA, the CDR3 is TGTGCCAGGACCCGGGACAGTGACACCGGGGAGCTGTTTTTT. As protein: CARTRDSDTGELFF.

V usage is TRBV29-1 and J usage is TRBJ2-3; tentatively, D is TRBD2 (6 bases). The CDR3 is made up of 14 amino acids. Germline lookup yields CDR1 SQVTM and CDR2 ANQGSEA. V lost 3 bases and J 1 base, leaving 11 bases between the germline ends. In nucleotides, the CDR3 is TGCAGCGTTGAGGGGTGGGGGGGCACAGATACGCAGTATTTT. This translates into CSVEGWGGTDTQYF.

This clone was recorded only once. The chain joins TRBV30 to TRBJ1-5; no reliable D call. CDR1 and CDR2 from the germline V gene are GTSNPN and SVGIG (reference sequence). The V and J ends lost 0 bases and 7 bases respectively, with 10 bases between them. The CDR3 is 13 amino acids. As DNA, the CDR3 is TGTGCCTGGAGTGTAGGGCAGCGGCAGCCCCAGCATTTT. It encodes CAWSVGQRQPQHF.

This rearrangement joins TRBV5-4 to TRBJ2-5, with D possibly TRBD1 on 6 matching bases. The CDR3 covers 14 residues. Germline V lookup: CDR1 SGHNT, CDR2 YYREEE (reference sequence). Deletions cut 4 bases from V and 1 base from J, with 11 bases between. The CDR3 bases are TGTGCCAGCAGCCACTGGACAGCCCAAGAGACCCAGTACTTC. Translated, it gives CASSHWTAQETQYF.

This rearrangement joins TRBV12-3 or TRBV12-4 to TRBJ1-1; 9 bases agree with TRBD1. CDR3 length: 13 amino acids. The V and J ends lost 8 bases and 5 bases, in that order; junction bases with no gene match: 6. The DNA for the CDR3 is TGTGCCAGCGTGAGACAGGGGGGGACTGAAGCTTTCTTT. Protein product: CASVRQGGTEAFF.

V and J are TRBV28 and TRBJ1-2, with a tentative D call TRBD1 (6 bases). Germline V gene data show CDR1 as MDHEN and CDR2 as SYDVKM. V was cut by 6 bases and J by 3 bases, with 26 bases left in between. This CDR3 has 18 residues. The CDR3 DNA sequence: TGTGCCAGCAGGTTCCCGGGGGCACGGGGGGGCCAAGACTATGGCTACACCTTC. It yields the protein CASRFPGARGGQDYGYTF.

This clone has just a few counts. The chain couples TRBV10-2 to TRBJ2-1; D not resolved. The V gene's germline CDR1 is WSHSY and CDR2 SAAADI. CDR3 size: 13 residues. V gave up 4 bases and J gave up 0 bases, with 4 bases separating them. The CDR3 is CASSAPSYNEQFF. The CDR3 DNA reads as TGCGCCAGCAGTGCTCCCTCCTACAATGAGCAGTTCTTC.